Following are 8 T cell receptor beta chains from one sample sequenced in a study of blood T cells in healthy people across ages. The use of a sample-barcoded 5' primer and a J-beta primer mix characterized a second PCR of roughly 7 to 11 cycles. TCRdb reprocessed the 5' RACE reads via MiXCR and lists one record per CDR3 protein. The sample shows about 1 million distinct CDR3 sequences, more than 35% of them seen only once. Sample: blood. All receptors derive from a woman aged 55-69 years in good health.

Comment on this clonotype: The conserved closing phenylalanine or tryptophan is absent in this CDR3, likely reflecting a read error. J is TRBJ1-1 and V is TRBV6-2 or TRBV6-3; D is possibly TRBD1 (6 bases). Germline CDR1 reads MNHEY; CDR2 reads SVGEGT. The CDR3 consists of 19 residues. The V gene lost 0 bases and the J gene lost 1 base, with 21 bases spanning the gap. The DNA of the CDR3 is TGTGCCAGCAGTTACTCGGTAATTGCCCGGACAGTTCAGAACACTGAAGCTTTCTCT. As protein: CASSYSVIARTVQNTEAFS.

The gene calls are TRBV10-3 and TRBJ1-5; D is possibly TRBD1 (5 bases). The length of the CDR3 is 15 residues. Between the trimmed V and J ends, which lost 10 bases and 0 bases, there was a span of 16 bases. Germline-derived CDR1 and CDR2 are ENHRY and SYGVKD. This CDR3 is CATIDRDVSNQPQHF. The CDR3 DNA reads as TGTGCCACCATTGACCGGGACGTTAGCAATCAGCCCCAGCATTTT.

This clonotype has at least ten counts. This chain links TRBV29-1 with TRBJ2-1, with 14 bases fitting TRBD2. CDR1 is SQVTM and CDR2 is ANQGSEA in the germline V gene. The V gene end was trimmed by 7 bases and the J gene end by 7 bases; junction bases not matched to a gene: 3. This CDR3 is 13 amino acids long. The CDR3 nucleotides are TGCAGCGGGGGACTAGCGGGAGTGAATGAGCAGTTCTTC. Its protein product is CSGGLAGVNEQFF.

This sequence joins TRBV4-1 and TRBJ2-5, with a possible D match to TRBD1 (6 bases). From germline, CDR1 is MGHRA and CDR2 YSYEKL. V lost 2 bases to trimming and J lost 7 bases, with 14 bases between them. This CDR3 comprises 14 residues. The CDR3 bases are TGCGCCAGCAGCCAAATACAGGGCCCGGGGACCCAGTACTTC. Its translation is CASSQIQGPGTQYF.

The rearrangement joins TRBV7-3 to TRBJ2-1; the match to TRBD2 covers 11 bases. V shed 5 bases and J 9 bases; nucleotides not matched to a gene: 9. The CDR3 is made up of 15 amino acids. In germline, CDR1 is SGHTA, CDR2 FQGTGA. Written as DNA, the CDR3 is TGTGCCAGCAGCACGGATAGCGGGGGGGATTTTGAGCAGTTCTTC. Protein sequence: CASSTDSGGDFEQFF.

This clonotype has more than one count but fewer than ten. J is TRBJ2-3 and V is TRBV25-1; 11 bases match TRBD1. CDR1 MGHDK and CDR2 SYGVNS come from the germline V gene. CDR3 length equals 16 residues. V shed 8 bases, J shed 3 bases, and the junction held 10 bases outside the gene matches. This CDR3 reads CASSQRGTGGTDTQYF. Written as DNA, the CDR3 is TGTGCCAGCTCCCAACGCGGGACAGGGGGTACAGATACGCAGTATTTT. The variable domain in full, completed from reference TRBV25-1 and TRBJ2-3, reads EADIYQTPRYLVIGTGKKITLECSQTMGHDKMYWYQQDPGMELHLIHYSYGVNSTEKGDLSSESTVSRIRTEHFPLTLESARPSHTSQYLCASSQRGTGGTDTQYFGPGTRLTVL.

This chain uses TRBV6-5 with TRBJ2-5; TRBD1 might be the D (6 bases). The V gene lost 6 bases and the J gene lost 2 bases, with 22 bases spanning the gap. The CDR3 is 17 amino acids. Germline V gene sequence: CDR1 MNHEY, CDR2 SVGAGI. The DNA of the CDR3 is TGTGCCAGCAGGCACTCCGGGGCTACAGGGATTCAAGAGACCCAGTACTTC. Translated, it gives CASRHSGATGIQETQYF.

The gene calls are TRBV11-2 and TRBJ2-5; TRBD2 might be the D (6 bases). The CDR3 has 15 amino acids. V was cut by 0 bases and J by 4 bases, with 12 bases left in between. The germline V gene encodes CDR1 SGHAT and CDR2 FQNNGV. This CDR3 is CASSLDPGESETQYF. For the CDR3, the DNA is TGTGCCAGCAGCTTAGATCCGGGGGAGTCAGAGACCCAGTACTTC.